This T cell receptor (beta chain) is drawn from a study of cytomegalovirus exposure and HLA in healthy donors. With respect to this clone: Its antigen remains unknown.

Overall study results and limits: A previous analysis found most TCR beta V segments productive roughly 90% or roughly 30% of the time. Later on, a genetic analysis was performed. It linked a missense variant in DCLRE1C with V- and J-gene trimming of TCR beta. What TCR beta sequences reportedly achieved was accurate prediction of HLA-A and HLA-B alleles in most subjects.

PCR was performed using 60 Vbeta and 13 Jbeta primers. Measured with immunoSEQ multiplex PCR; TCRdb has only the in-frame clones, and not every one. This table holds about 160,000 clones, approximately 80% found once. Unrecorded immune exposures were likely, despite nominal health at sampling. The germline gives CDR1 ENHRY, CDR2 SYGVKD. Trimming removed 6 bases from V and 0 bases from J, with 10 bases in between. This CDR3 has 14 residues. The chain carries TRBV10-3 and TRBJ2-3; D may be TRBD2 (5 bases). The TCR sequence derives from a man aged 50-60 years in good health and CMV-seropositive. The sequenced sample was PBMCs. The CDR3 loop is CAIRLSGSTDTQYF. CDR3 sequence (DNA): TGTGCCATCAGACTGAGCGGTAGCACAGATACGCAGTATTTT.